The following is a T cell receptor beta chain sequence with its context. The record originates from a study of PD-L1 blockade in urothelial cancer. Trimming shortened V by 6 bases and J by 4 bases, and 16 bases separated the two germline ends. The CDR3 sequence is 15 residues long. Germline V CDR1 and CDR2: MNHEY, SVGAGI. Every PCR was spiked with synthetic TCR analog templates. This table comes from immunoSEQ multiplex PCR, and its TCRdb copy is limited to in-frame clones, with some not included. The sample consists of about 52,000 clones, approximately 80% of them appearing once. Specimen: PBMCs, collected around atezolizumab (anti-PD-L1) treatment. The receptor was derived from a man between 35 and 55 years old with urothelial cancer. The chain employs TRBV6-5 and TRBJ2-1; the D gene is possibly TRBD2 (5 bases). The CDR3 region has the DNA TGTGCCAGCAGCCCCTTGCGGGTGAATTACAATGAGCAGTTCTTC. Its translation is CASSPLRVNYNEQFF.